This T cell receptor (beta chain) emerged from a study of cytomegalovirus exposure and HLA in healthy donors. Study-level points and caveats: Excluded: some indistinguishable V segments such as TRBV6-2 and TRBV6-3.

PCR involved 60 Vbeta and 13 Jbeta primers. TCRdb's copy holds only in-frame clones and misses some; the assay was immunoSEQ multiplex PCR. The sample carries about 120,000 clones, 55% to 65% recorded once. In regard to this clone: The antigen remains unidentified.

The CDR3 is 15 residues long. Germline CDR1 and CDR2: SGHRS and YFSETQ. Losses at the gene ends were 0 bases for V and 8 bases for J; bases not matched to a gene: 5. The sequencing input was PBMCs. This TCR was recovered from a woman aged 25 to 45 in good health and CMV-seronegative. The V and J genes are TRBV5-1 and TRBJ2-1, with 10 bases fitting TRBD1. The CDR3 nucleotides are TGCGCCAGCAGCTTGGTGACAGGGGGCTGGGATGAGCAGTTCTTC. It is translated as CASSLVTGGWDEQFF.